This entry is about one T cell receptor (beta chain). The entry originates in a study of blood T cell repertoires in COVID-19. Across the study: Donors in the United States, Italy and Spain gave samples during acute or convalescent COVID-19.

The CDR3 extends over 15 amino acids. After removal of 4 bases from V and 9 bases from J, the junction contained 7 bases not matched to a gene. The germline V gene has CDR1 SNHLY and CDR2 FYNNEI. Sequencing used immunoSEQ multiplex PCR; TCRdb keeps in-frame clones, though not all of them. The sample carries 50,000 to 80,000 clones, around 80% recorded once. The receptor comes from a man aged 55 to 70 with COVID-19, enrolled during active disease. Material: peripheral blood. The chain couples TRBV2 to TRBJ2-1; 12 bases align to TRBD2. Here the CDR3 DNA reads TGTGCCAGCAGTGGCCGACTAGCGGGAGAAGTTGAGCAGTTCTTC. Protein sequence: CASSGRLAGEVEQFF. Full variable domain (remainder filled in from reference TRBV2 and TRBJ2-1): EPEVTQTPSHQVTQMGQEVILRCVPISNHLYFYWYRQILGQKVEFLVSFYNNEISEKSEIFDDQFSVERPDGSNFTLKIRSTKLEDSAMYFCASSGRLAGEVEQFFGPGTRLTVL.